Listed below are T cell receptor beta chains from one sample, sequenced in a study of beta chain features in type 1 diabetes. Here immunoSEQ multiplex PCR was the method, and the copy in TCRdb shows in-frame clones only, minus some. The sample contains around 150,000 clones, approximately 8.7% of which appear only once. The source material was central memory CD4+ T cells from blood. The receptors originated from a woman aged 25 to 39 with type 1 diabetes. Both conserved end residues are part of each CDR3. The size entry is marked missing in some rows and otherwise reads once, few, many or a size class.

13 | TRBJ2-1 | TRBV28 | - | CASSAGLAPKQFF
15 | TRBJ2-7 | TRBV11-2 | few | CASSLRSGGGYEQYF
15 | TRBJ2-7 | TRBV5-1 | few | CASSSASGSVYEQYF
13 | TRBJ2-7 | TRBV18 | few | CASSPDTTYEQYF
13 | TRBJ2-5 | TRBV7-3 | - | CASSPSGEETQYF
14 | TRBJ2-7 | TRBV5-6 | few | CASSLPGRRAEQYF
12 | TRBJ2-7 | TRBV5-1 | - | CASSPVAGDAFF
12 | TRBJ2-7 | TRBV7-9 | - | CASSLQGGEQYF
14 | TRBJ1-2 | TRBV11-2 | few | CASSLTGITRGYTF
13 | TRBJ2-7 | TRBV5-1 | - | CASSWDRSYEQYF
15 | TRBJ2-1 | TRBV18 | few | CASSPPGQGTNEQFF
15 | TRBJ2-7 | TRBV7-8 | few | CASSLAGGVGYEQYF
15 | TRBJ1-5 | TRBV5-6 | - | CASSLAGTGNQPQHF
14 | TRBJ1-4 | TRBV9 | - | CASSSRTGLEKLFF
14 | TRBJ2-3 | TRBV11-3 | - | CASRKGTGTDTQYF
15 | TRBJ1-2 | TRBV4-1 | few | CASSQEQGTNYGYTF
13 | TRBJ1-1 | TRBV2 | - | CASTEEHTGEAFF
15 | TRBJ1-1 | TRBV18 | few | CASSIKTGRNTEAFF
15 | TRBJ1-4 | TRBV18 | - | CASSPLAGSSEKLFF
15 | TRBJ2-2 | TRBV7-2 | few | CASSLAVGNTGELFF
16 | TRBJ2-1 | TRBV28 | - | CASSFYRGAILNEQFF
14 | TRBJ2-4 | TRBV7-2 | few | CASSQGQTKNIQYF
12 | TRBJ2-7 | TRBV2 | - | CASSAGVYEQYF
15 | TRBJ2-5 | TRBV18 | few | CASSPRTAFQETQYF
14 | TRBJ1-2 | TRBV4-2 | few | CASSQDPEQGAKTF
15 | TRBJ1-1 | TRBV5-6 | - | CASSLGGQGGTEAFF
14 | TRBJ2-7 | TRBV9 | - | CASSIDPSSYEQYF
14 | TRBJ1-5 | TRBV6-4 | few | CASSYSTGGQPQHF
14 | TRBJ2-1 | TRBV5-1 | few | CASSLEDSYNEQFF
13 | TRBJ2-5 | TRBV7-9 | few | CASSLGEGRTQYF
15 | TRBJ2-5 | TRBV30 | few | CAWRGDRGHRGAQYF
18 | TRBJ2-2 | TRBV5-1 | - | CASSSILAGGWNTGELFF
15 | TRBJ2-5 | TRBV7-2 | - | CASSVRQDRQETQYF
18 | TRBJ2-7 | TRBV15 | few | CATSRGDQGQVSSYEQYF
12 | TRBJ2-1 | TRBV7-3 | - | CASSYLGQEQFF
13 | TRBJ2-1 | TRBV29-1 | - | CSVDSSSYNEQFF
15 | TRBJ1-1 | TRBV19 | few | CASSFNGQSGREAFF
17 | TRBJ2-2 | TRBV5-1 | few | CASSLGLAGGTTGELFF
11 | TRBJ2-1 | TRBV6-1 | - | CAGTGNNEQFF
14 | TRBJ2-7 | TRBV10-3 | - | CAISEQEGSYEQYF